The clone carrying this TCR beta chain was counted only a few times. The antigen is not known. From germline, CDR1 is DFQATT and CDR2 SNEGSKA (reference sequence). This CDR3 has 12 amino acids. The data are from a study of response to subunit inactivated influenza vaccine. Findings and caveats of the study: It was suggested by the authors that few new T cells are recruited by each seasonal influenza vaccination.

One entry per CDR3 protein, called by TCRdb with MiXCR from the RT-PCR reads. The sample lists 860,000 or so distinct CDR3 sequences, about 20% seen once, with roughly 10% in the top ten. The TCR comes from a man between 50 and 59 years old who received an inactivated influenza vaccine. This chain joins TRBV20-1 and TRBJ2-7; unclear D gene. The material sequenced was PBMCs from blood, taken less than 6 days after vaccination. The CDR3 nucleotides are TGCAGCCTCATACAGAGATCCGACGAGCAGTACTTC. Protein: CSLIQRSDEQYF.